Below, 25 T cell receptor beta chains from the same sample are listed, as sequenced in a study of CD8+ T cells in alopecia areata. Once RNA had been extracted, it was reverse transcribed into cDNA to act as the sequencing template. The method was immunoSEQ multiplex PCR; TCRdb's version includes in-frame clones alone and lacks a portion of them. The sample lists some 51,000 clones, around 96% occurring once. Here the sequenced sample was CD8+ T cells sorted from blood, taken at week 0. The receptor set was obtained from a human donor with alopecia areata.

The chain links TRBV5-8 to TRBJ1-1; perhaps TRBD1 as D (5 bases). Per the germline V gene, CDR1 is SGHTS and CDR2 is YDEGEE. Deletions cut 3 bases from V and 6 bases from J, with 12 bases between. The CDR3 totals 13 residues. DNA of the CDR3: TGTGCCAGCAGCTGGGGCCCCTTAGCTGAAGCTTTCTTT. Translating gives CASSWGPLAEAFF. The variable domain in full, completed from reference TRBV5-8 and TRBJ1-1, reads EAGVTQSPTHLIKTRGQQATLRCSPISGHTSVYWYQQALGLGLQFLLWYDEGEERNRGNFPPRFSGRQFPNYSSELNVNALELEDSALYLCASSWGPLAEAFFGQGTRLTVV.

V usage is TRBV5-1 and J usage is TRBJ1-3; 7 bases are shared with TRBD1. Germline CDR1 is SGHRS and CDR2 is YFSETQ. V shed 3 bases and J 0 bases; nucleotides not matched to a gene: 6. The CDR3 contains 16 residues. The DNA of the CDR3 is TGCGCCAGCAGCTCAACCGGGACAGTCTCTGGAAACACCATATATTTT. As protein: CASSSTGTVSGNTIYF.

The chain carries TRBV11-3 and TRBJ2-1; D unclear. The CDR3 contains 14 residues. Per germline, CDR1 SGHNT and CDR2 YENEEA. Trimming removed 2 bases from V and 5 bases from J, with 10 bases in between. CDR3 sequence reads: CASSLQERNNEQFF. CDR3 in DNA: TGTGCCAGCAGCTTACAAGAGAGGAACAATGAGCAGTTCTTC.

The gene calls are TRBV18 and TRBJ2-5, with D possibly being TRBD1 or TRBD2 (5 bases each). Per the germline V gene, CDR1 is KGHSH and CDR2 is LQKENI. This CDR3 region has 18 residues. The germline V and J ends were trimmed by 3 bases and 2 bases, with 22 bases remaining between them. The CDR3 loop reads CASSPPVGTDPIQETQYF. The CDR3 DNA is TGTGCCAGCTCACCGCCCGTCGGGACCGACCCGATACAAGAGACCCAGTACTTC.

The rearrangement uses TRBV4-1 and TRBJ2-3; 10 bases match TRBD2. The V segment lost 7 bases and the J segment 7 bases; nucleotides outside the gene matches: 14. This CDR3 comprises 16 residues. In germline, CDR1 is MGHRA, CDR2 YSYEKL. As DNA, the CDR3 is TGCGCCAGCACGCCAAGGCTAGCGGGGGTGCAGAATACGCAGTATTTT. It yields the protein CASTPRLAGVQNTQYF.

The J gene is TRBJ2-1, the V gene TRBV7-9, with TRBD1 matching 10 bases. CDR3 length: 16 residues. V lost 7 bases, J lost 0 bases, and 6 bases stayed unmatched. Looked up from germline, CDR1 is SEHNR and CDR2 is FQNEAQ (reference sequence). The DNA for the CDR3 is TGTGCCAGCACCGGGACAGGGGTCAGCTCCTACAATGAGCAGTTCTTC. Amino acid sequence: CASTGTGVSSYNEQFF.

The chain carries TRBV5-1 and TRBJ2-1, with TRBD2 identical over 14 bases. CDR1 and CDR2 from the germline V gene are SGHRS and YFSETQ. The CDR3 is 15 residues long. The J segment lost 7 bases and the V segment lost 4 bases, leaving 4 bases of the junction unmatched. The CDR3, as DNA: TGCGCCAGCAGCCATGGGACTAGCGGGGGTAATGAGCAGTTCTTC. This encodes CASSHGTSGGNEQFF.

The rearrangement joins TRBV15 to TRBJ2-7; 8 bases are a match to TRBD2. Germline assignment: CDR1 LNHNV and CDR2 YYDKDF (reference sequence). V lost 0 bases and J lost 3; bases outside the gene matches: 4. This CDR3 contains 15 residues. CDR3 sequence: CATSRDGGGLYEQYF. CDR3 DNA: TGTGCCACCAGCAGAGACGGCGGGGGGCTCTACGAGCAGTACTTC. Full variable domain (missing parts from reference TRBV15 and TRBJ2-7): DAMVIQNPRYQVTQFGKPVTLSCSQTLNHNVMYWYQQKSSQAPKLLFHYYDKDFNNEADTPDNFQSRRPNTSFCFLDIRSPGLGDTAMYLCATSRDGGGLYEQYFGPGTRLTVT.

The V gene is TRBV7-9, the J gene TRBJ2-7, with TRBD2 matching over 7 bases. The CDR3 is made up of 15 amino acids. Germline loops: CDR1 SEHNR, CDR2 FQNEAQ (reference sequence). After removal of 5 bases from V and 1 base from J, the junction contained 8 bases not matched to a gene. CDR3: CASSPPVRGSYEQYF. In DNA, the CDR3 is TGTGCCAGCAGCCCCCCAGTGCGGGGGTCCTACGAGCAGTACTTC.

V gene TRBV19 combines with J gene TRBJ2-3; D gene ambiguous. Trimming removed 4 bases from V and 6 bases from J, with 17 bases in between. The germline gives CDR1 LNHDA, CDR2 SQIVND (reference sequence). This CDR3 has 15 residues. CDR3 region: CASSTPASETDTQYF. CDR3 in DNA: TGTGCCAGTAGTACTCCGGCCTCTGAGACGGATACGCAGTATTTT.

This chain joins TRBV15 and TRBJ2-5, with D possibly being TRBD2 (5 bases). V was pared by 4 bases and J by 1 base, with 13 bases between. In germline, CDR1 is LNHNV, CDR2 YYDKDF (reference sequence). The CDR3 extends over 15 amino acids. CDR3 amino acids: CATSKSRGFQETQYF. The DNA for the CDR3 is TGTGCCACCAGCAAGAGCCGGGGATTCCAAGAGACCCAGTACTTC.

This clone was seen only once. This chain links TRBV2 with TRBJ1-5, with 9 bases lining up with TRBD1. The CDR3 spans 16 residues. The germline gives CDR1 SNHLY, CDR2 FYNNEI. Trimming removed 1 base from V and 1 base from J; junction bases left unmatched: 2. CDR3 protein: CASSEEGTGSNQPQHF. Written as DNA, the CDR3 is TGTGCCAGCAGTGAAGAGGGGACAGGGAGCAATCAGCCCCAGCATTTT.

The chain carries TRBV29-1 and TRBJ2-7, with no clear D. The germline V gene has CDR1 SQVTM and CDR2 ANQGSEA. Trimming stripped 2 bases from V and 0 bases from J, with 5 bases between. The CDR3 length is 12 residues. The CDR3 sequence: CSVEYSSYEQYF. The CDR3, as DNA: TGCAGCGTTGAATACAGCTCCTACGAGCAGTACTTC.

CDR3: CASSEHSHEQYF. CDR3 nucleotides: TGTGCCAGCAGTGAGCATAGCCACGAGCAGTACTTC. The chain uses TRBV25-1 and TRBJ2-7; no clear D. The CDR3 runs to 12 residues. Trimming cost V 3 bases and J 5 bases, with 8 bases left between them. Germline V CDR1 and CDR2: MGHDK, SYGVNS.

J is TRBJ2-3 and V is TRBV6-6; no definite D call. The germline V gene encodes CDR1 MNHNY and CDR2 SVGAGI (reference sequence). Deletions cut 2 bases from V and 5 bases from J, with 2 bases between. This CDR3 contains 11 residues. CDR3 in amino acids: CASSYGDTQYF. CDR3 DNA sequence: TGTGCCAGCAGTTACGGAGATACGCAGTATTTT.

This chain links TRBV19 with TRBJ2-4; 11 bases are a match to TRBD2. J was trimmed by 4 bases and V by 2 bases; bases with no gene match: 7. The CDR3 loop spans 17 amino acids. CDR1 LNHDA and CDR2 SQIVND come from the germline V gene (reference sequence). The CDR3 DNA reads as TGTGCCAGTAGTATACCTCGACTAGCGGGGACTAAAAACATTCAGTACTTC. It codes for CASSIPRLAGTKNIQYF.

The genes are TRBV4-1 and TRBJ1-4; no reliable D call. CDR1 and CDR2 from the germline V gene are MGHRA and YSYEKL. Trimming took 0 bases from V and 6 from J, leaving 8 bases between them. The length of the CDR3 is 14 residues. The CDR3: CASSQDRGYEKLFF. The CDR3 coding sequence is TGCGCCAGCAGCCAAGACCGGGGTTATGAAAAACTGTTTTTT.

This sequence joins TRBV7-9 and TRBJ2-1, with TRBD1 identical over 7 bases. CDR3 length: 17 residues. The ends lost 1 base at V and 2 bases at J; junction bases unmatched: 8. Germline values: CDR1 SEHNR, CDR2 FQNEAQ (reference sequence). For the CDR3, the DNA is TGTGCCAGCAGCTTAGAAGGGGGCAGAACTACCTACAATGAGCAGTTCTTC. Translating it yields CASSLEGGRTTYNEQFF.

The CDR3 loop is CASTRHNTEAFF. The CDR3, as DNA: TGTGCCAGTACCAGGCACAACACTGAAGCTTTCTTT. The J gene is TRBJ1-1, the V gene TRBV19; D gene unclear. CDR1 is LNHDA, CDR2 SQIVND, per germline (reference sequence). The V gene lost 7 bases and the J gene lost 2 bases, with 8 bases spanning the gap. The CDR3 contains 12 residues.

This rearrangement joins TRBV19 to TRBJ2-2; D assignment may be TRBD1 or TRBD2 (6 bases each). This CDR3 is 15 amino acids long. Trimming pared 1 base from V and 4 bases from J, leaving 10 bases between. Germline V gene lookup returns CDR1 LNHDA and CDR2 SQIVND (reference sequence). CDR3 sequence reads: CASSIVSGATGELFF. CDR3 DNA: TGTGCCAGTAGTATAGTCTCGGGGGCCACCGGGGAGCTGTTTTTT.

The CDR3 is CASSLGDSGEETQYF. The DNA of the CDR3 is TGCGCCAGCAGCTTAGGAGATAGCGGGGAAGAGACCCAGTACTTC. The V and J genes are TRBV5-1 and TRBJ2-5; TRBD2 matches 8 bases. J was trimmed by 3 bases and V by 2 bases; bases with no gene match: 6. The CDR3 loop spans 15 amino acids. Germline loops: CDR1 SGHRS, CDR2 YFSETQ.

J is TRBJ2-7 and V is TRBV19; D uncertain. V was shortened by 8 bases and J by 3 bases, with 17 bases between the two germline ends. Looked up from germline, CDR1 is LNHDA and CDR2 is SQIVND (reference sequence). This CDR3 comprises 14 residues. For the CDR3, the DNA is TGTGCCAGTTCGAGTGGACCCCTTGGCTACGAGCAGTACTTC. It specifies CASSSGPLGYEQYF.

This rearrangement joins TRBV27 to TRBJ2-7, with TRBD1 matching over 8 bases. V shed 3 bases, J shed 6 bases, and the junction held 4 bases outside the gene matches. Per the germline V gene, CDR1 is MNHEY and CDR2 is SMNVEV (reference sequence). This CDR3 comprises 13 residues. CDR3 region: CASSFSGTGEQYF. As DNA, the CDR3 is TGTGCCAGCAGTTTTTCCGGGACAGGCGAGCAGTACTTC.

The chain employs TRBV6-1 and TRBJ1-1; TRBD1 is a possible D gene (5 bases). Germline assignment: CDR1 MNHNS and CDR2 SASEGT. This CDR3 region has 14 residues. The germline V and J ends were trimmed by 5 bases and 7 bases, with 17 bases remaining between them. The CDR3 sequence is CASSKGGDVFEAFF. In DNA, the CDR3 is TGTGCCAGCAGTAAAGGCGGGGACGTTTTTGAAGCTTTCTTT.

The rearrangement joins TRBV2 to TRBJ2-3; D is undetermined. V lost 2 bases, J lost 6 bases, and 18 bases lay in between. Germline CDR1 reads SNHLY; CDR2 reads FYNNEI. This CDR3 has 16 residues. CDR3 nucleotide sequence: TGTGCCAGCAGTGAACTGTCATTCTCACAAGGGGATACGCAGTATTTT. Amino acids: CASSELSFSQGDTQYF.